Shown below are 6 T cell receptor beta chains from a single sample sequenced in a study of blood T cell repertoires in COVID-19 (dated by TCRdb to the early 2020s). The method behind the library was the immunoSEQ multiplex PCR assay. TCRdb retrieved this table from immuneACCESS and kept in-frame rearrangements only. Not all clones are present; in checked studies, unresolved V genes account for under half, and no reason is known for the remainder. This sample is represented by 35,000 to 50,000 clones; roughly 91% of them were singletons. The leading ten clones occupy around 4.6% of the sample. The sample taken for sequencing was peripheral blood. These receptors were obtained from a human donor in a cohort sampled during active COVID-19.

The rearrangement links TRBV2 to TRBJ2-7; the D gene is possibly TRBD2 (5 bases). Germline CDR1 is SNHLY and CDR2 is FYNNEI. This CDR3 has 14 amino acids. V lost 3 bases, J lost 3 bases, and 12 bases lay in between. This CDR3 reads CASSDLGVVYEQYF. The CDR3 DNA is TGTGCCAGCAGTGACTTGGGAGTAGTCTACGAGCAGTACTTC.

The chain carries TRBV7-2 and TRBJ2-1, with D perhaps TRBD2 (6 bases). Germline assignment: CDR1 SGHTA and CDR2 FQGNSA. CDR3 length: 15 amino acids. V was clipped by 0 bases and J by 3 bases, with 9 bases between them. The CDR3 reads CASSLAGGNYNEQFF. CDR3 coding DNA: TGTGCCAGCAGCTTAGCGGGCGGGAACTACAATGAGCAGTTCTTC. The full variable domain, its missing parts supplied by reference TRBV7-2 and TRBJ2-1, is GAGVSQSPSNKVTEKGKDVELRCDPISGHTALYWYRQSLGQGLEFLIYFQGNSAPDKSGLPSDRFSAERTGGSVSTLTIQRTQQEDSAVYLCASSLAGGNYNEQFFGPGTRLTVL.

To note about this clone: Additional DNA sequences in this sample encode the identical CDR3. The chain links TRBV19 to TRBJ2-1, with 10 bases lining up with TRBD2. The CDR3 has 15 amino acids. CDR1 is LNHDA and CDR2 is SQIVND in the germline V gene (reference sequence). V was clipped by 6 bases and J by 0 bases; unmatched bases: 2. The CDR3 protein is CASRSSGSSYNEQFF. Written as DNA, the CDR3 is TGTGCCAGTAGGTCTAGCGGGAGCTCCTACAATGAGCAGTTCTTC.

The genes are TRBV6-4 and TRBJ2-1, with no clear D. V shed 0 bases and J shed 7 bases, with 7 bases lying between them. The CDR3 extends over 13 amino acids. Germline-derived CDR1 and CDR2 are MRHNA and SNTAGT. CDR3 sequence reads: CASSDSSQNEQFF. CDR3 nucleotides: TGTGCCAGCAGTGACTCGAGCCAAAATGAGCAGTTCTTC.

The chain is built from TRBV4-1 and TRBJ2-7; 8 nucleotides agree with TRBD2. CDR1 is MGHRA, CDR2 YSYEKL, per germline. The CDR3 runs 15 residues. V shed 1 base and J 4 bases; nucleotides not matched to a gene: 6. For the CDR3, the DNA is TGCGCCAGCAGCCAAGGAGTAGCGGGGTCTTACGAGCAGTACTTC. Amino acid sequence: CASSQGVAGSYEQYF.

This chain uses TRBV5-1 with TRBJ2-3, with TRBD2 matching 10 bases. The CDR3 has 18 amino acids. V trimming: 4 bases; J trimming: 4 bases; junction bases outside the gene matches: 15. CDR1 is SGHRS and CDR2 is YFSETQ in the germline V gene. The CDR3: CASSGNLLAGILSDTQYF. DNA of the CDR3: TGCGCCAGCAGCGGAAACCTACTAGCGGGGATATTATCAGATACGCAGTATTTT.